These T cell receptor beta chains were read from a single sample in a study of T cell changes during pregnancy in multiple sclerosis. Clones were sequenced by immunoSEQ multiplex PCR, and TCRdb holds only the in-frame ones, with some missing. Of about 100,000 clones listed, around nine tenths are singletons. Material: peripheral blood, obtained in the second trimester of pregnancy. These receptors were collected from a female donor in good health, enrolled as a control in a pregnancy study. Both conserved end residues are part of each CDR3. The order of the fields is clone size, D gene, J gene, V gene, CDR3 protein, CDR3 DNA. A D gene is named only where the DNA matches it firmly. Size is stated for part of the rows, as once, few or many counts, or as a class when the clone is expanded.

size: .
D: .
J: TRBJ2-5
V: TRBV11-2
CDR3: CASSLGPTGTQYF
DNA: TGTGCCAGCAGCTTAGGACCGACGGGAACCCAGTACTTC

size: .
D: .
J: TRBJ2-3
V: TRBV15
CDR3: CATAAGFTDTQYF
DNA: TGTGCCACCGCCGCGGGGTTCACAGATACGCAGTATTTT

size: .
D: .
J: TRBJ1-1
V: TRBV7-2
CDR3: CASSSPSGGTEAFF
DNA: TGTGCCAGCAGCTCTCCGAGCGGGGGCACTGAAGCTTTCTTT

size: .
D: .
J: TRBJ2-1
V: TRBV4-3
CDR3: CASSVSPLGLAINEQFF
DNA: TGCGCCAGCAGCGTCTCACCGTTGGGATTAGCGATAAATGAGCAGTTCTTC

size: .
D: TRBD1
J: TRBJ2-7
V: TRBV4-3
CDR3: CASSDRGSGYEQYF
DNA: TGCGCCAGCTCTGACAGGGGGTCCGGCTACGAGCAGTACTTC

size: .
D: .
J: TRBJ1-2
V: TRBV2
CDR3: CASKSPDKPYGYTF
DNA: TGTGCCAGCAAGTCACCCGACAAACCCTATGGCTACACCTTC

size: .
D: .
J: TRBJ2-7
V: TRBV19
CDR3: CASSGYSEHPPDYEQYF
DNA: TGTGCCAGTAGTGGATACAGTGAACACCCTCCTGATTACGAGCAGTACTTC

size: .
D: TRBD1
J: TRBJ1-4
V: TRBV5-4
CDR3: CASSLGQGVGNEKLFF
DNA: TGTGCCAGCAGCTTGGGACAGGGCGTTGGGAATGAAAAACTGTTTTTT

size: .
D: .
J: TRBJ2-1
V: TRBV5-4
CDR3: CASSGLRPRQVDEQFF
DNA: TGTGCCAGCAGCGGGCTCAGACCACGCCAGGTTGATGAGCAGTTCTTC

size: .
D: TRBD1
J: TRBJ2-7
V: TRBV6-6
CDR3: CASRPPGQAHEQYF
DNA: TGTGCCAGCAGGCCACCCGGACAGGCCCACGAGCAGTACTTC

size: .
D: .
J: TRBJ1-1
V: TRBV5-6
CDR3: CASSHGGGNTEAFF
DNA: TGTGCCAGCAGCCACGGGGGGGGTAACACTGAAGCTTTCTTT

size: .
D: .
J: TRBJ1-5
V: TRBV6-5
CDR3: CASSYRRARQPQHF
DNA: TGTGCCAGCAGTTATCGGAGGGCGCGTCAGCCCCAGCATTTT

size: .
D: .
J: TRBJ1-6
V: TRBV30
CDR3: CAWSPTRTAYNSPLHF
DNA: TGTGCCTGGAGTCCGACTCGGACAGCCTATAATTCACCCCTCCACTTT

size: .
D: .
J: TRBJ1-1
V: TRBV5-6
CDR3: CASSFSTGYGEAFF
DNA: TGTGCCAGCAGCTTTTCCACGGGTTACGGTGAAGCTTTCTTT

size: .
D: .
J: TRBJ1-4
V: TRBV7-2
CDR3: CASSREARGPNEKLFF
DNA: TGTGCCAGCAGCCGAGAGGCTCGCGGGCCCAATGAAAAACTGTTTTTT

size: .
D: TRBD2
J: TRBJ2-1
V: TRBV29-1
CDR3: CSVGTSYNNEQFF
DNA: TGCAGCGTTGGGACTAGCTATAACAATGAGCAGTTCTTC

size: .
D: TRBD1
J: TRBJ1-4
V: TRBV7-9
CDR3: CASSLDRGPNEKLFF
DNA: TGTGCCAGCAGCTTAGACAGGGGGCCTAATGAAAAACTGTTTTTT

size: few
D: .
J: TRBJ1-1
V: TRBV19
CDR3: CASSWNTEAFF
DNA: TGTGCCAGCTCCTGGAACACTGAAGCTTTCTTT

size: .
D: .
J: TRBJ1-1
V: TRBV18
CDR3: CASSRTENTEAFF
DNA: TGTGCCAGCTCAAGGACAGAGAACACTGAAGCTTTCTTT